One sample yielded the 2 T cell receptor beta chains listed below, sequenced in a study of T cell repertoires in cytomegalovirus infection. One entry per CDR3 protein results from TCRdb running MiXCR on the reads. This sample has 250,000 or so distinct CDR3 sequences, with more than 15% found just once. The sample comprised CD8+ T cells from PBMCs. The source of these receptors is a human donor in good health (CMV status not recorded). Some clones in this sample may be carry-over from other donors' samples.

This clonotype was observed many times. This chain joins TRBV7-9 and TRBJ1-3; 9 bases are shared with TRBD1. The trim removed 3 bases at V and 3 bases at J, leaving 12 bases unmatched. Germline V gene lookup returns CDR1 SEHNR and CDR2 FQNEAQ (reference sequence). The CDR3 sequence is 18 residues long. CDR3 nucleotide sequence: TGTGCCAGCAGCTTCTGGGGAGCAGACAGGGGGTTTGGAAACACCATATATTTT. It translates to CASSFWGADRGFGNTIYF. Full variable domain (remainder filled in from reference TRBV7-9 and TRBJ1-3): DTGVSQNPRHKITKRGQNVTFRCDPISEHNRLYWYRQTLGQGPEFLTYFQNEAQLEKSRLLSDRFSAERPKGSFSTLEIQRTEQGDSAMYLCASSFWGADRGFGNTIYFGEGSWLTVV.

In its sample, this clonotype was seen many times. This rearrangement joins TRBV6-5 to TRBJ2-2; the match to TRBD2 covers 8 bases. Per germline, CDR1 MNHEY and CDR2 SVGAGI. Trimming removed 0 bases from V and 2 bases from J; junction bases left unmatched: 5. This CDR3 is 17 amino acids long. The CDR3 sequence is CASSYSGLVPNTGELFF. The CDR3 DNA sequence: TGTGCCAGCAGTTACTCGGGACTAGTCCCAAACACCGGGGAGCTGTTTTTT.